The 3 T cell receptor beta chains in this list originate from one sample, sequenced in a study of shared clonotypes between healthy human individuals. TCRdb's copy holds only in-frame clones and misses some; the assay was immunoSEQ multiplex PCR. The sample consists of about 380,000 clones, about 96% of them appearing once. Sequencing was carried out using memory CD8+ T cells sorted from blood. Indicated subset: CD45RO+ cells pooled with CCR7-negative TemRA cells. The receptors were sampled from a man younger than 45 in good health.

Only one count was recorded for this clone. This chain connects TRBV11-1 to TRBJ2-3; D might be TRBD1 (6 bases). This CDR3 spans 15 amino acids. The V gene's germline CDR1 is SGHAT and CDR2 FQDESV (reference sequence). The germline V and J ends were trimmed by 3 bases and 3 bases, with 13 bases remaining between them. The CDR3 DNA reads TGTGCCAGCAGCTTGGATGGCAGGGGAACAGATACGCAGTATTTT. Amino acids: CASSLDGRGTDTQYF.

This chain connects TRBV19 to TRBJ1-5, with no clear D. Germline CDR1 and CDR2: LNHDA and SQIVND (reference sequence). The CDR3 contains 12 residues. The V gene lost 2 bases and the J gene lost 9 bases, with 8 bases spanning the gap. For the CDR3, the DNA is TGTGCCAGTAGTATACCCCTAGGGCCCCAGCATTTT. Residues: CASSIPLGPQHF.

This chain connects TRBV28 to TRBJ2-2, with 7 bases aligning to TRBD2. The CDR3 contains 15 residues. Trimming cost V 3 bases and J 5 bases; bases outside gene matches: 6. From germline, CDR1 is MDHEN and CDR2 SYDVKM. CDR3 in DNA: TGTGCCAGCAGTTTCGGACTAGAAAGTACCGGGGAGCTGTTTTTT. Its translation: CASSFGLESTGELFF. The variable domain in full, completed from reference TRBV28 and TRBJ2-2, reads DVKVTQSSRYLVKRTGEKVFLECVQDMDHENMFWYRQDPGLGLRLIYFSYDVKMKEKGDIPEGYSVSREKKERFSLILESASTNQTSMYLCASSFGLESTGELFFGEGSRLTVL.